A selection of T cell receptor beta chains follows, all from one sample in a study of shared clonotypes between healthy human individuals. Data came from immunoSEQ multiplex PCR; TCRdb stores just in-frame clones and leaves some out. Among some 1 million clones, 70% to 80% were seen once, and the ten largest hold 1.5%. Sequencing used memory CD4+ T cells sorted from blood. These TCRs come from a man between 18 and 29 years old in good health. Both conserved end residues are part of each CDR3. The order of the fields is J gene, clone size, CDR3 length, V gene, D gene, CDR3 DNA, CDR3 protein. D genes are given only for firm matches. Part of the rows lack a size; the others show once, few, many or a class for expanded clones.

>TRBJ2-7|-|16|TRBV27|TRBD1
TGTGCCAGCAGTTTAGGGCCTCGGGGGACAGGCAACGAGCAGTACTTC
CASSLGPRGTGNEQYF
>TRBJ1-1|-|15|TRBV5-1|-
TGCGCCAGCAGCTTAGGCCGGGCCGCGAACACTGAAGCTTTCTTT
CASSLGRAANTEAFF
>TRBJ1-4|-|14|TRBV7-2|TRBD1
TGTGCCAGCAGCCCGGGACAGCTAAATGAAAAACTGTTTTTT
CASSPGQLNEKLFF
>TRBJ1-2|-|13|TRBV25-1|-
TGTGCCAGCAGCCTGGACGGGGGCCATGGCTACACCTTC
CASSLDGGHGYTF
>TRBJ1-2|-|14|TRBV6-5|-
TGTGCCAGCAGCCCCGGGTCCCTCGCGGATGGCTACACCTTC
CASSPGSLADGYTF
>TRBJ2-1|-|15|TRBV5-1|-
TGCGCCAGCGGACCGGGACAAGGGGTATACAATGAGCAGTTCTTC
CASGPGQGVYNEQFF
>TRBJ2-3|-|14|TRBV28|TRBD2
TGTGCCAGCAGTTTTGGGCGGGGGGGAGATACGCAGTATTTT
CASSFGRGGDTQYF
>TRBJ2-7|-|15|TRBV27|-
TGTGCCAGCAGTTCCCATCGGGCCGGATCCTACGAGCAGTACTTC
CASSSHRAGSYEQYF
>TRBJ2-7|few|12|TRBV28|-
TGTGCCAGCAGGGACACATCCTACGAGCAGTACTTC
CASRDTSYEQYF
>TRBJ2-2|-|17|TRBV5-1|TRBD1
TGCGCCAGCAGCTTGGGAACAGGGGGCGAGGACACCGGGGAGCTGTTTTTT
CASSLGTGGEDTGELFF
>TRBJ1-6|-|14|TRBV6-6|-
TGTGCCAGCAGTTACTCGGGGCCTAATTCACCCCTCCACTTT
CASSYSGPNSPLHF
>TRBJ2-5|-|14|TRBV30|-
TGTGCCTGGAGTGTGGTCACGGGGTTTGAGACCCAGTACTTC
CAWSVVTGFETQYF
>TRBJ1-2|-|16|TRBV6-1|TRBD1
TGTGCCAGCAGTGAAGCAGCGGACAGGGCGGTCTATGGCTACACCTTC
CASSEAADRAVYGYTF
>TRBJ2-7|-|12|TRBV7-2|-
TGTGCCAGCAGCTCTGGACAGTTCGAGCAGTACTTC
CASSSGQFEQYF
>TRBJ1-2|-|14|TRBV30|-
TGTGCCTGGAGGACAAAGTCCGGGAACTATGGCTACACCTTC
CAWRTKSGNYGYTF
>TRBJ2-2|many|12|TRBV7-3|-
TGTGCCAGCAGCTTAACCGCCGGGGAGCTGTTTTTT
CASSLTAGELFF
>TRBJ2-7|-|14|TRBV7-9|TRBD1
TGTGCCAGCAGCCGGGGACAGTCATCCTACGAGCAGTACTTC
CASSRGQSSYEQYF
>TRBJ2-3|once|16|TRBV27|-
TGTGCCAGCAGTTTAAGGGGGGGGATTGGGACAGATACGCAGTATTTT
CASSLRGGIGTDTQYF
>TRBJ2-3|-|15|TRBV6-5|-
TGTGCCAGCAGTTACCAGAGGGGAAATACAGATACGCAGTATTTT
CASSYQRGNTDTQYF
>TRBJ1-5|few|15|TRBV6-1|TRBD1
TGTGCCAGCTCCTATACGACAGGGGATAACCAGCCCCAGCATTTT
CASSYTTGDNQPQHF
>TRBJ1-2|-|15|TRBV5-1|-
TGCGCCAGCAGCTTGGGATCCGAGGCTAACTATGGCTACACCTTC
CASSLGSEANYGYTF
>TRBJ2-3|-|12|TRBV10-2|-
TGCGCCAGTGCCCTGCAGGGAGATACGCAGTATTTT
CASALQGDTQYF
>TRBJ2-3|-|17|TRBV30|TRBD2
TGTGCCTGGAGGGGAACGGGACTAGCGGGTACCACAGATACGCAGTATTTT
CAWRGTGLAGTTDTQYF
>TRBJ1-5|-|13|TRBV9|-
TGTGCCAGCGCCGCGGCACCATTTCAGCCCCAGCATTTT
CASAAAPFQPQHF
>TRBJ1-6|-|14|TRBV5-1|-
TGCGCCAGCAGCTTGGGGGGCGTGAATTCACCCCTCCACTTT
CASSLGGVNSPLHF
>TRBJ1-2|-|14|TRBV30|TRBD1
TGTGCCTGGAGATTCGGGCAGGGGGCCCATGGCTACACCTTC
CAWRFGQGAHGYTF
>TRBJ1-5|few|17|TRBV5-5|TRBD1
TGTGCCAGCAGCTCCCACTACTCACAGGGGAGCAATCAGCCCCAGCATTTT
CASSSHYSQGSNQPQHF
>TRBJ1-1|once|15|TRBV7-2|TRBD1
TGTGCCAGCAGTTCCGGGACAGGGGGATTTACTGAAGCTTTCTTT
CASSSGTGGFTEAFF
>TRBJ2-1|-|13|TRBV9|-
TGTGCCAGCAGCGTAGACGGGTTGGATGAGCAGTTCTTC
CASSVDGLDEQFF
>TRBJ2-7|once|13|TRBV6-5|-
TGTGCCAGCAGTTACTCTATGGGTGAGGGGCAGTACTTC
CASSYSMGEGQYF
>TRBJ2-7|-|13|TRBV11-2|-
TGTGCCAGCAGCTTAAACGTACTCTACGAGCAGTACTTC
CASSLNVLYEQYF
>TRBJ1-3|few|14|TRBV14|-
TGTGCCAGCAGCCAACAGCTCGCTGGAAACACCATATATTTT
CASSQQLAGNTIYF
>TRBJ2-7|-|13|TRBV7-9|TRBD2
TGTGCCAGCAGCCCTGGCGGGGGAAACGAGCAGTACTTC
CASSPGGGNEQYF
>TRBJ2-2|-|16|TRBV7-2|TRBD2
TGTGCCAGCAGCCCCGTAGCGGGCTTGGGAACCGGGGAGCTGTTTTTT
CASSPVAGLGTGELFF
>TRBJ1-5|-|14|TRBV7-2|-
TGTGCCAGCAGCTCCTCCACAGGGAATCAGCCCCAGCATTTT
CASSSSTGNQPQHF
>TRBJ2-3|few|14|TRBV10-1|-
TGCGCCAGCAGTTATGACCCGAGGACAGATACGCAGTATTTT
CASSYDPRTDTQYF
>TRBJ2-7|once|14|TRBV5-1|-
TGCGCCAGCAGCTTGGCCGGCGGGACCTACGAGCAGTACTTC
CASSLAGGTYEQYF
>TRBJ1-1|-|14|TRBV7-3|TRBD1
TGTGCCAGCAGCACCGAGCCAGGGGGCGCGAAGGCTTTCTTT
CASSTEPGGAKAFF
>TRBJ1-5|-|13|TRBV30|TRBD1
TGTGCCTGGGCGGGACAGCTTAATCAGCCCCAGCATTTT
CAWAGQLNQPQHF
>TRBJ1-2|-|12|TRBV10-3|-
TGTGCCATGAAGACCGCGGGACATTTCTACACCTTC
CAMKTAGHFYTF
>TRBJ1-6|-|12|TRBV7-2|-
TGTGCCAGCAGCTTAAACCGGTCACCCCTCCACTTT
CASSLNRSPLHF
>TRBJ2-5|-|15|TRBV15|-
TGTGCCACCAGCAGAGATACAGGCAGGCAAGAGACCCAGTACTTC
CATSRDTGRQETQYF
>TRBJ1-5|-|15|TRBV5-1|-
TGCGCCAGCAGCTTGACTCCCGAGAGCAATCAGCCCCAGCATTTT
CASSLTPESNQPQHF
>TRBJ2-1|-|15|TRBV27|TRBD2
TGTGCCAGCAGTTCGCGGCTAGCGGGTTACAATGAGCAGTTCTTC
CASSSRLAGYNEQFF
>TRBJ1-5|-|14|TRBV2|TRBD1
TGTGCCAGCAGGGGACAGACTAGCAATCAGCCCCAGCATTTT
CASRGQTSNQPQHF
>TRBJ2-3|-|11|TRBV2|-
TGTGCCAGCCAGCCCTCAGATACGCAGTATTTT
CASQPSDTQYF
>TRBJ2-2|once|15|TRBV7-9|TRBD2
TGTGCCAGCAGACCTAGCGGGAGGGCCACCGGGGAGCTGTTTTTT
CASRPSGRATGELFF